These T cell receptor beta chains were read from a single sample in a study of early T cells in non-severe SARS-CoV-2 infection. MiXCR, applied by TCRdb to the 5' RACE reads, yields one record per CDR3 protein. The table lists about 110,000 distinct CDR3 sequences, approximately 12% of them singletons. The sequences come from whole blood, collected at baseline. These receptors all stem from an adult who was a healthcare worker with PCR-confirmed SARS-CoV-2 infection or an uninfected control (not recorded which). CDR3s include the opening cysteine and the closing phenylalanine or tryptophan. The order of the fields is J gene, clone size, D gene, CDR3 length, V gene, CDR3 protein, CDR3 DNA. A D gene is named only where the DNA matches it firmly. Only some rows state a clone size, as once, few, many or a class for expanded clones.

J gene: TRBJ1-2; clone size: NA; D gene: NA; CDR3 length: 14; V gene: TRBV6-5; CDR3 protein: CASSYSFLYYGYTF; CDR3 DNA: TGTGCCAGCAGTTACTCGTTTCTGTACTATGGCTACACCTTC
J gene: TRBJ2-2; clone size: many; D gene: NA; CDR3 length: 15; V gene: TRBV5-1; CDR3 protein: CASSEGLPNTGELFF; CDR3 DNA: TGCGCCAGCAGCGAGGGGCTACCGAACACCGGGGAGCTGTTTTTT
J gene: TRBJ2-7; clone size: NA; D gene: NA; CDR3 length: 13; V gene: TRBV28; CDR3 protein: CASSLVASYEQYF; CDR3 DNA: TGTGCCAGCAGTTTAGTAGCGTCCTACGAGCAGTACTTC
J gene: TRBJ2-1; clone size: few; D gene: NA; CDR3 length: 13; V gene: TRBV10-1; CDR3 protein: CASSETLTNEQFF; CDR3 DNA: TGCGCCAGCAGCGAAACCCTCACTAATGAGCAGTTCTTC
J gene: TRBJ1-5; clone size: NA; D gene: NA; CDR3 length: 10; V gene: TRBV20-1; CDR3 protein: CSARGQPQHF; CDR3 DNA: TGCAGTGCTAGGGGTCAGCCCCAGCATTTT
J gene: TRBJ1-1; clone size: NA; D gene: NA; CDR3 length: 13; V gene: TRBV29-1; CDR3 protein: CSVERTGGTEAFF; CDR3 DNA: TGCAGCGTTGAGAGGACCGGGGGTACTGAAGCTTTCTTT
J gene: TRBJ2-5; clone size: many; D gene: NA; CDR3 length: 13; V gene: TRBV2; CDR3 protein: CASVRDTQETQYF; CDR3 DNA: TGTGCCAGCGTCCGGGACACCCAAGAGACCCAGTACTTC
J gene: TRBJ1-1; clone size: NA; D gene: NA; CDR3 length: 15; V gene: TRBV5-4; CDR3 protein: CASSFNPGSDTEAFF; CDR3 DNA: TGTGCCAGCAGCTTTAACCCAGGGTCGGACACTGAAGCTTTCTTT
J gene: TRBJ2-3; clone size: many; D gene: NA; CDR3 length: 13; V gene: TRBV5-1; CDR3 protein: CASSLGSTDTQYF; CDR3 DNA: TGTGCCAGCAGCCTAGGGAGCACAGATACGCAGTATTTT
J gene: TRBJ1-1; clone size: NA; D gene: NA; CDR3 length: 14; V gene: TRBV7-9; CDR3 protein: CASRGTGLNTEAFF; CDR3 DNA: TGTGCCAGCAGAGGAACAGGGTTGAACACTGAAGCTTTCTTT
J gene: TRBJ1-1; clone size: NA; D gene: TRBD1; CDR3 length: 13; V gene: TRBV28; CDR3 protein: CASSRQGAVLAFF; CDR3 DNA: TGTGCCAGCAGTAGACAGGGGGCGGTTCTAGCTTTCTTT
J gene: TRBJ2-3; clone size: NA; D gene: NA; CDR3 length: 18; V gene: TRBV5-6; CDR3 protein: CASSHTVRGSGGTDTQYF; CDR3 DNA: TGTGCCAGCAGCCATACTGTGAGAGGTAGCGGTGGCACAGATACGCAGTATTTT
J gene: TRBJ2-1; clone size: NA; D gene: NA; CDR3 length: 12; V gene: TRBV29-1; CDR3 protein: CSAERGRGEQFF; CDR3 DNA: TGCAGCGCTGAACGGGGGCGCGGTGAGCAGTTCTTC
J gene: TRBJ2-5; clone size: many; D gene: TRBD1; CDR3 length: 15; V gene: TRBV5-8; CDR3 protein: CASSAGQGDAETQYF; CDR3 DNA: TGTGCCAGCAGCGCGGGACAGGGGGACGCGGAGACCCAGTACTTC
J gene: TRBJ2-3; clone size: few; D gene: NA; CDR3 length: 16; V gene: TRBV4-1; CDR3 protein: CASSQPRIISTDTQYF; CDR3 DNA: TGCGCCAGCAGCCAACCCAGGATAATCTCCACAGATACGCAGTATTTT
J gene: TRBJ2-3; clone size: many; D gene: NA; CDR3 length: 16; V gene: TRBV30; CDR3 protein: CAWSVEEGIITDTQYF; CDR3 DNA: TGTGCCTGGAGTGTAGAAGAAGGCATCATCACAGATACGCAGTATTTT
J gene: TRBJ1-1; clone size: NA; D gene: NA; CDR3 length: 15; V gene: TRBV9; CDR3 protein: CASSQTGDMNTEAFF; CDR3 DNA: TGTGCCAGCAGCCAGACTGGAGATATGAACACTGAAGCTTTCTTT
J gene: TRBJ2-5; clone size: many; D gene: NA; CDR3 length: 15; V gene: TRBV6-5; CDR3 protein: CASSYLTGGQETQYF; CDR3 DNA: TGTGCCAGCAGTTACTTGACAGGCGGGCAAGAGACCCAGTACTTC
J gene: TRBJ2-7; clone size: NA; D gene: NA; CDR3 length: 14; V gene: TRBV7-9; CDR3 protein: CASSKGTGPRGQYF; CDR3 DNA: TGTGCCAGCAGCAAAGGCACCGGACCACGCGGGCAGTACTTC
J gene: TRBJ1-6; clone size: many; D gene: NA; CDR3 length: 14; V gene: TRBV6-5; CDR3 protein: CASSYSGTNSPLHF; CDR3 DNA: TGTGCCAGCAGTTATTCAGGAACCAATTCACCCCTCCACTTT
J gene: TRBJ1-1; clone size: many; D gene: NA; CDR3 length: 11; V gene: TRBV5-5; CDR3 protein: CASSLVGEAFF; CDR3 DNA: TGTGCCAGCAGCTTGGTCGGTGAAGCTTTCTTT
J gene: TRBJ1-5; clone size: few; D gene: TRBD1; CDR3 length: 16; V gene: TRBV12-3/TRBV12-4; CDR3 protein: CASRRQGGLNNQPQHF; CDR3 DNA: TGTGCCAGCAGACGACAGGGAGGTTTAAACAATCAGCCCCAGCATTTT
J gene: TRBJ2-3; clone size: NA; D gene: TRBD2; CDR3 length: 15; V gene: TRBV20-1; CDR3 protein: CSASFRTSPTDTQYF; CDR3 DNA: TGCAGTGCTAGCTTCCGGACTAGCCCCACAGATACGCAGTATTTT
J gene: TRBJ1-5; clone size: NA; D gene: NA; CDR3 length: 16; V gene: TRBV5-1; CDR3 protein: CASSPDPGGAGQPQHF; CDR3 DNA: TGCGCCAGCAGTCCTGACCCGGGGGGCGCGGGTCAGCCCCAGCATTTT